What follows are 18 T cell receptor beta chains derived from one specimen sequenced in a study of shared clonotypes between healthy human individuals. Terminally differentiated effector memory CD45RA+ cells were left out of the naive CD8 fraction, which was CD45RO-negative and positively selected for CCR7. Sequenced by immunoSEQ multiplex PCR; TCRdb stores in-frame clones only, minus some. The sample records about 2.2 million clones, about 93% being singletons. Sequences were obtained from naive CD8+ T cells from PBMCs. The receptor set was obtained from a man between 18 and 35 years old in good health. Some clones in this sample may be carry-over from other donors' samples.

The chain joins TRBV27 to TRBJ2-1; D is perhaps TRBD1 or TRBD2 (6 bases each). Germline V gene data show CDR1 as MNHEY and CDR2 as SMNVEV (reference sequence). The CDR3 is 15 residues long. Trimming took 5 bases from V and 8 from J, leaving 19 bases between them. The CDR3 here is CASSGALGGQDEQFF. The CDR3 DNA sequence: TGTGCCAGCAGTGGCGCCTTAGGGGGGCAGGATGAGCAGTTCTTC.

The chain employs TRBV5-1 and TRBJ2-1; no reliable D call. The CDR3 runs 14 residues. Deletions cut 3 bases from V and 0 bases from J, with 7 bases between. From germline, CDR1 is SGHRS and CDR2 YFSETQ. CDR3 in amino acids: CASSYMSSYNEQFF. The DNA for the CDR3 is TGCGCCAGCAGCTACATGAGCTCCTACAATGAGCAGTTCTTC. The whole variable domain, filled in from reference TRBV5-1 and TRBJ2-1, reads KAGVTQTPRYLIKTRGQQVTLSCSPISGHRSVSWYQQTPGQGLQFLFEYFSETQRNKGNFPGRFSGRQFSNSRSEMNVSTLELGDSALYLCASSYMSSYNEQFFGPGTRLTVL.

As regards this clone: Within the sample, other DNA sequences also encode this same CDR3. This chain links TRBV4-1 with TRBJ2-2; D not resolved. This CDR3 region has 12 residues. In germline, CDR1 is MGHRA, CDR2 YSYEKL. Trimming cost V 3 bases and J 5 bases, with 4 bases left between them. The CDR3: CASSQVTGELFF. DNA of the CDR3: TGCGCCAGCAGCCAGGTTACCGGGGAGCTGTTTTTT.

The genes are TRBV19 and TRBJ1-5; 8 bases are a match to TRBD1. J lost 7 bases, V lost 7 bases, and 12 bases had no gene match. This CDR3 has 15 residues. Per germline, CDR1 LNHDA and CDR2 SQIVND (reference sequence). The CDR3, as DNA: TGTGCCAGTATGTCTGGGCAGGGGGCAAAACAGCCCCAGCATTTT. Protein product: CASMSGQGAKQPQHF.

This chain joins TRBV10-3 and TRBJ1-1; D possibly corresponds to TRBD1 (5 bases). The CDR3 consists of 13 residues. Germline CDR1 is ENHRY and CDR2 is SYGVKD. The V and J ends lost 9 bases and 1 base respectively, with 12 bases between them. The CDR3 spells CAISTAKNTEAFF. The CDR3 coding sequence is TGTGCCATTTCGACAGCTAAGAACACTGAAGCTTTCTTT.

The chain carries TRBV6-6 and TRBJ1-3, with unresolved D. From germline, CDR1 is MNHNY and CDR2 SVGAGI (reference sequence). Trimming removed 2 bases at V and 4 bases at J, with 12 bases between. The CDR3 spans 15 residues. Here the CDR3 reads CASSYPTGLGNTIYF. The CDR3 DNA sequence: TGTGCCAGCAGTTACCCCACGGGCCTCGGAAACACCATATATTTT.

This clone was detected a few times. V usage is TRBV7-6 and J usage is TRBJ2-1; D may be TRBD1 or TRBD2 (7 bases each). V was clipped by 5 bases and J by 4 bases, with 9 bases between them. The CDR3 consists of 13 residues. Germline V CDR1 and CDR2: SGHVS, FNYEAQ. In DNA, the CDR3 is TGTGCCAGCAGCCAGGGGGGGTACAATGAGCAGTTCTTC. Protein product: CASSQGGYNEQFF.

In this sample, this clone turned up once. The J gene is TRBJ2-1, the V gene TRBV28; TRBD2 might be the D (6 bases). CDR1 and CDR2 from the germline V gene are MDHEN and SYDVKM. Trimming stripped 6 bases from V and 0 bases from J, with 12 bases between. The CDR3 contains 15 residues. CDR3 protein: CASRSSVSSYNEQFF. CDR3 DNA: TGTGCCAGCAGGTCTAGCGTAAGCTCCTACAATGAGCAGTTCTTC.

This clone was counted a single time. The rearrangement links TRBV7-6 to TRBJ2-7; TRBD2 matches at 11 bases. CDR1 SGHVS and CDR2 FNYEAQ come from the germline V gene. V was pared by 5 bases and J by 6 bases, with 6 bases of the junction left unmatched. The CDR3 runs 14 residues. The CDR3 loop is CASSLTSGNPEQYF. The CDR3 DNA is TGTGCCAGCAGCCTGACTAGCGGGAATCCCGAGCAGTACTTC.

A single count supports this clone. CDR3 region: CASSVGGGQIYEQYF. The CDR3 coding sequence is TGTGCCAGCAGCGTAGGAGGGGGACAGATCTACGAGCAGTACTTC. This chain uses TRBV9 with TRBJ2-7; 7 nucleotides match TRBD1. CDR3 length: 15 residues. With 0 bases clipped from V and 3 bases from J, the junction kept 6 bases outside the gene matches. Germline CDR1 SGDLS, CDR2 YYNGEE.

The CDR3 is CASRRDRGTDTQYF. In DNA form, the CDR3 reads TGTGCCAGCAGAAGAGACAGGGGCACAGATACGCAGTATTTT. This sequence joins TRBV7-6 and TRBJ2-3; TRBD1 matches at 7 bases. Looked up from germline, CDR1 is SGHVS and CDR2 is FNYEAQ. The CDR3 runs to 14 residues. The J segment lost 1 base and the V segment lost 6 bases, leaving 4 bases of the junction unmatched.

The CDR3 DNA follows: TGTGCCAGCAGCTATACAGGGGGCGAATCGCTCTATGGCTACACCTTC. It codes for CASSYTGGESLYGYTF. The chain couples TRBV7-2 to TRBJ1-2; 9 bases fit TRBD1. CDR3 length: 16 residues. CDR1 is SGHTA, CDR2 FQGNSA, per germline. J was trimmed by 4 bases and V by 4 bases; bases with no gene match: 10.

The chain is built from TRBV15 and TRBJ2-7, with TRBD2 matching 15 bases. Per the germline V gene, CDR1 is LNHNV and CDR2 is YYDKDF (reference sequence). The CDR3 has 20 residues. V gave up 4 bases and J gave up 3 bases; unmatched junction bases: 16. The CDR3 DNA is TGTGCCACCAGCACCACTCAGGGACTAGCGGGAGGTCGGAAGCACTACGAGCAGTACTTC. Its protein is CATSTTQGLAGGRKHYEQYF.

The chain joins TRBV13 to TRBJ2-1, with 8 positions matching TRBD1. After removal of 5 bases from V and 8 bases from J, the junction contained 8 bases not matched to a gene. Germline V gives CDR1 PRHDT, CDR2 FYEKMQ (reference sequence). The CDR3 is 14 amino acids. The CDR3 sequence is CASSPMDRADEQFF. CDR3 DNA: TGTGCCAGCAGCCCCATGGACAGGGCCGATGAGCAGTTCTTC.

This chain links TRBV5-4 with TRBJ2-5; possible D gene TRBD1, 5 bases. The germline V and J ends were trimmed by 2 bases and 1 base, with 15 bases remaining between them. Germline V gives CDR1 SGHNT, CDR2 YYREEE (reference sequence). The CDR3 loop spans 16 amino acids. The CDR3 loop is CASSLKMETAQETQYF. CDR3 DNA: TGTGCCAGCAGCTTAAAAATGGAGACAGCCCAAGAGACCCAGTACTTC.

J is TRBJ2-1 and V is TRBV4-1, with TRBD2 identical over 10 bases. The V segment lost 1 base and the J segment 10 bases; nucleotides outside the gene matches: 7. This CDR3 spans 15 amino acids. Germline V gene sequence: CDR1 MGHRA, CDR2 YSYEKL. Here the CDR3 reads CASSQGPSGSSEQFF. The CDR3 DNA is TGCGCCAGCAGCCAAGGTCCTAGCGGGAGTTCGGAGCAGTTCTTC.

V and J are TRBV4-3 and TRBJ2-1; D is unclear. Germline-derived CDR1 and CDR2 are LGHNA and YSLEER. Trimming took off 1 base at V and 4 bases at J, with 11 bases between the two ends. The CDR3 contains 15 residues. CDR3 bases: TGCGCCAGCAGCCAAGGAAGTTCTAGTTACAATGAGCAGTTCTTC. Residues: CASSQGSSSYNEQFF.

The rearrangement joins TRBV9 to TRBJ2-4, with 8 bases aligning to TRBD2. Germline CDR1 SGDLS, CDR2 YYNGEE. The CDR3 length is 16 residues. The V and J ends lost 4 bases and 7 bases, in that order; junction bases with no gene match: 13. CDR3 DNA: TGTGCCAGCAGCTCTGCACCCGGGAGGGAGTGGAACATTCAGTACTTC. It encodes CASSSAPGREWNIQYF.